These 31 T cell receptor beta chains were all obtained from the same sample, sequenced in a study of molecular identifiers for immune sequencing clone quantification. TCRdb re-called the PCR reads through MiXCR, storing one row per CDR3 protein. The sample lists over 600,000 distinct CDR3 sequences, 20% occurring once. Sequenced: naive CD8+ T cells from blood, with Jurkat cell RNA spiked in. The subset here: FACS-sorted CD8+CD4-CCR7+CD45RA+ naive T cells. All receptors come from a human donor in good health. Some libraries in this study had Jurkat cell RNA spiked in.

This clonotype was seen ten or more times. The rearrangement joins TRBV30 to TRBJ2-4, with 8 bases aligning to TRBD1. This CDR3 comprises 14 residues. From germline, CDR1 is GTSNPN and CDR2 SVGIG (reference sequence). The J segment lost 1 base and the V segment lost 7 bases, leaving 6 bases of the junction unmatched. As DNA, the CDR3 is TGTGCCTTCCCGACAGGGGATGCCAAAAACATTCAGTACTTC. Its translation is CAFPTGDAKNIQYF.

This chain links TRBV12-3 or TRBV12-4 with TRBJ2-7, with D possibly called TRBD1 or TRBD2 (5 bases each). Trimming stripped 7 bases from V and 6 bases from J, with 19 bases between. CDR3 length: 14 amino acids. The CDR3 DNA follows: TGTGCCAGCAATCCAGGGAGCCCCACGGGCGAGCAGTACTTC. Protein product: CASNPGSPTGEQYF.

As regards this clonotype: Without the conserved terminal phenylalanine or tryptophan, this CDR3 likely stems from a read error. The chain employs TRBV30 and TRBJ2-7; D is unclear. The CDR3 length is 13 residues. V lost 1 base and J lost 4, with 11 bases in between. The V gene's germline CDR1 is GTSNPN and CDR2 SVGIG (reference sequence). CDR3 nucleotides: TGTGCCTGGAGTGCCCTCCAAGGTTACGAGCAGTACCTC. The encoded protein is CAWSALQGYEQYL.

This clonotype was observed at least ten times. DNA of the CDR3: TGTGCCAGCAGTGGTGACTGGACTAGCGGGAGGGGCACAGATACGCAGTATTTT. Translating it yields CASSGDWTSGRGTDTQYF. The V and J genes are TRBV2 and TRBJ2-3, with 15 nucleotides matching TRBD2. With 4 bases clipped from V and 1 base from J, the junction kept 6 bases outside the gene matches. CDR1 and CDR2 (germline): SNHLY, FYNNEI. The CDR3 consists of 18 residues. The full variable domain, its missing parts supplied by reference TRBV2 and TRBJ2-3, is EPEVTQTPSHQVTQMGQEVILRCVPISNHLYFYWYRQILGQKVEFLVSFYNNEISEKSEIFDDQFSVERPDGSNFTLKIRSTKLEDSAMYFCASSGDWTSGRGTDTQYFGPGTRLTVL.

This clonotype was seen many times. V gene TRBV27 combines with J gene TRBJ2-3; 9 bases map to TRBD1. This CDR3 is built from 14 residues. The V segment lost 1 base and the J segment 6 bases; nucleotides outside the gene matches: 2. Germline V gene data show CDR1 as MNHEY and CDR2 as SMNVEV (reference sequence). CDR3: CASSLLQGADTQYF. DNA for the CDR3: TGTGCCAGCAGTTTATTACAGGGGGCGGATACGCAGTATTTT.

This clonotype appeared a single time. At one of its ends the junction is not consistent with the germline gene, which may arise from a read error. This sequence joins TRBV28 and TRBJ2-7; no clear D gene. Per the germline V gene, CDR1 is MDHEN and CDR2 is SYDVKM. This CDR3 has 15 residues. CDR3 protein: CANSTHDLPSYEQYF. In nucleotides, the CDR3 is TGTGCCAACAGTACGCACGACTTACCATCCTACGAGCAGTACTTC.

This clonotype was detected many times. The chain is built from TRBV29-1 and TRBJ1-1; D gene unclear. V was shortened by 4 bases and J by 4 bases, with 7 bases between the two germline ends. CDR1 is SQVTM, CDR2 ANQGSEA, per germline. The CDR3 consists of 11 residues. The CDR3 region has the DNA TGCAGCGTTGTTTCCGGCACTGAAGCTTTCTTT. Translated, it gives CSVVSGTEAFF.

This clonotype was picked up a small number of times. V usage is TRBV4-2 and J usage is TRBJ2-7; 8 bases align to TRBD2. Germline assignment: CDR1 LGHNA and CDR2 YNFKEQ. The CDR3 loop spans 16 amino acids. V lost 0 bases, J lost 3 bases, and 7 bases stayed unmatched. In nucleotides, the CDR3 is TGTGCCAGCAGCCAAGATCCCGCAGCGGGGGTCTACGAGCAGTACTTC. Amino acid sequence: CASSQDPAAGVYEQYF.

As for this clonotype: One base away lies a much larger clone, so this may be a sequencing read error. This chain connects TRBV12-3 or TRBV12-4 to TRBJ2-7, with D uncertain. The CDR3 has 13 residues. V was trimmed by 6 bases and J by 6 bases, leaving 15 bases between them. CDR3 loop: CASRASGVCEQYF. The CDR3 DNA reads TGTGCCAGCAGGGCGTCCGGAGTCTGCGAGCAGTACTTC.

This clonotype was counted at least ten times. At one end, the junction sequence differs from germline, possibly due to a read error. The CDR3 DNA is TGTGCCAGCGGTTTGTCAGATACGCAGTATTTT. Translating it yields CASGLSDTQYF. The chain employs TRBV28 and TRBJ2-3; no clear D. Germline CDR1 and CDR2: MDHEN and SYDVKM. The length of the CDR3 is 11 residues.

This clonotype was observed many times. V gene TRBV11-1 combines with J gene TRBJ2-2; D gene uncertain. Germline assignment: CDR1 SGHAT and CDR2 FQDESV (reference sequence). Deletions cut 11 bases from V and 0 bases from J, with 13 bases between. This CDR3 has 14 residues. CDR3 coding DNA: TGTGCCGTCGGTGGGTCGACGAACACCGGGGAGCTGTTTTTT. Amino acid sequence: CAVGGSTNTGELFF.

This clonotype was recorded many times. The CDR3 sequence is CASSLEARGLQYF. CDR3 bases: TGTGCCAGCAGTTTAGAGGCAAGAGGACTTCAATACTTC. The chain joins TRBV12-3 or TRBV12-4 to TRBJ2-7, with D perhaps TRBD2 (5 bases). The ends were cut back, 1 base at V and 13 bases at J, with 17 bases in the middle. CDR3 length: 13 residues.

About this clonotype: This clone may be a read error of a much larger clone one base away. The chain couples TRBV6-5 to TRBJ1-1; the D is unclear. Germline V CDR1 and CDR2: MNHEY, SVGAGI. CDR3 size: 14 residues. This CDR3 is CASSHLAERTKAFF. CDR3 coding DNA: TGTGCCAGCAGTCACCTGGCTGAACGCACTAAAGCTTTCTTT.

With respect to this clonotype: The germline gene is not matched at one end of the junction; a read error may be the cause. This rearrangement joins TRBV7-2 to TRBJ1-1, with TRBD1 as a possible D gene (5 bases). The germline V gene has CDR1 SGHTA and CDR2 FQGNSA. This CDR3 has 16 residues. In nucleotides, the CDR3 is TGTGCCAGCAGCTTACTAGCAGGGATCGTGAACACTGAAGCCTTCTTT. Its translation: CASSLLAGIVNTEAFF.

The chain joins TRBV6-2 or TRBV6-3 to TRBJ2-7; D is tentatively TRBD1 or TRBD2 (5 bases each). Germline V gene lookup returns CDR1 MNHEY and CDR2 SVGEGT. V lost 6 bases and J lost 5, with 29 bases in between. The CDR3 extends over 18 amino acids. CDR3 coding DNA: TGTGCCAGCAGGTCGCAATACAGCTACAACGCCCGAGGGGACGAGCAGTACTTC. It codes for CASRSQYSYNARGDEQYF.

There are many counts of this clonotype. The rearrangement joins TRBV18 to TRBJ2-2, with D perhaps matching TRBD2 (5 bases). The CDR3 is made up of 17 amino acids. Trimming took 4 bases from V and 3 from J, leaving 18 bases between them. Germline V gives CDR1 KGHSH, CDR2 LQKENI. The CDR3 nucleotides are TGTGCCAGCTCACTATTCGGAATGGGAGTCGACACCGGGGAGCTGTTTTTT. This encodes CASSLFGMGVDTGELFF.

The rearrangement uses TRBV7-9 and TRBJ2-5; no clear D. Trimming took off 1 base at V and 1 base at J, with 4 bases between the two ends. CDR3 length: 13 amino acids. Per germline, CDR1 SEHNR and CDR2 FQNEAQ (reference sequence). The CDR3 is CASSLDAQETQYF. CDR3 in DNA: TGTGCCAGCAGCTTAGACGCCCAAGAGACCCAGTACTTC.

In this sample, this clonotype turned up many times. DNA for the CDR3: TGTGCCAGCAGCCATTGGGACAGTTACTCTGGAAACACCATATATTTT. It codes for CASSHWDSYSGNTIYF. The J gene is TRBJ1-3, the V gene TRBV14; TRBD1 aligns across 7 bases. Germline V gene lookup returns CDR1 SGHDN and CDR2 FVKESK. Trimming at V came to 3 bases and at J to 0 bases, leaving 5 bases not matched to a gene. The CDR3 is 16 residues long.

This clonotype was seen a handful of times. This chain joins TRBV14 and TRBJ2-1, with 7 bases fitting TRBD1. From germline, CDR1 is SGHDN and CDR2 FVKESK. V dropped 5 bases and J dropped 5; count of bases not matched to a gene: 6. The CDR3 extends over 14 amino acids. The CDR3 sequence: CASSWQGVHNEQFF. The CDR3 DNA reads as TGTGCCAGCAGCTGGCAGGGGGTCCACAATGAGCAGTTCTTC.

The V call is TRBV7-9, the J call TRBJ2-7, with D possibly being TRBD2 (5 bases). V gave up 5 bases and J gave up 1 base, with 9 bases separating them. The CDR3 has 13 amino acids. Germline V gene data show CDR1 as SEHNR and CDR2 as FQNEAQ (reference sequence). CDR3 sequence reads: CASSLWESYEQYF. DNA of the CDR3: TGTGCCAGCAGCCTGTGGGAGTCCTACGAGCAGTACTTC.

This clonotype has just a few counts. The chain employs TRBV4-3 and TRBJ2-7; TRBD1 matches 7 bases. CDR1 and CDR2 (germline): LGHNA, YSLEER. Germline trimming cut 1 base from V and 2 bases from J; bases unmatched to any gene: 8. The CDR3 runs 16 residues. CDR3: CASSQGWGTVTYEQYF. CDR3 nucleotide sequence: TGCGCCAGCAGCCAAGGGTGGGGGACAGTAACCTACGAGCAGTACTTC.

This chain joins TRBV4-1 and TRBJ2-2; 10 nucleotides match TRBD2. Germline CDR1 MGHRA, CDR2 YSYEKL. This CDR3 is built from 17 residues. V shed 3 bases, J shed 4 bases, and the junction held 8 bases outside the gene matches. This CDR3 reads CASSQGLARPVTGELFF. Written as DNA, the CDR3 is TGCGCCAGCAGCCAGGGACTAGCGAGGCCCGTCACCGGGGAGCTGTTTTTT.

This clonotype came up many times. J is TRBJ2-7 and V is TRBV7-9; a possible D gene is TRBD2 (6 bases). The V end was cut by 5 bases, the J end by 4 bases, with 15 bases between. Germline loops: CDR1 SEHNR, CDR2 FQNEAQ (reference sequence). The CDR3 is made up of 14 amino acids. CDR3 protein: CASSPVGGPYEQYF. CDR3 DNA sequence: TGTGCCAGCAGCCCGGTCGGGGGACCTTACGAGCAGTACTTC.

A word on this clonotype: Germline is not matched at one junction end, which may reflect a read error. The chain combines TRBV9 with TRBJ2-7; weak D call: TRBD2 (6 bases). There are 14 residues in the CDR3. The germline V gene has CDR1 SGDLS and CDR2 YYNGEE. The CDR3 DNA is TGTGCCGGCAGCTCAGGGACTTCTTCCTACGAGCAGTACTTC. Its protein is CAGSSGTSSYEQYF.

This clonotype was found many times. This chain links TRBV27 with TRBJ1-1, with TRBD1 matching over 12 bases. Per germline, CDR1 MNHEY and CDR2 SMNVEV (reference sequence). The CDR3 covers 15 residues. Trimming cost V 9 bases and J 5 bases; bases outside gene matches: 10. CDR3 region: CASSPGTGGWTEAFF. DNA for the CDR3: TGTGCCAGTAGTCCCGGGACAGGGGGCTGGACTGAAGCTTTCTTT.

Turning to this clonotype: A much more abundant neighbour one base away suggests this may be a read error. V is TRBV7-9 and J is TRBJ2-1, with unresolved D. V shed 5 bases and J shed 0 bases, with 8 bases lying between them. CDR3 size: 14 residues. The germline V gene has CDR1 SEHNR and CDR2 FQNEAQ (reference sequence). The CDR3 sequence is CASSNSISYNEQFF. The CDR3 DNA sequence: TGTGCCAGCAGCAACTCGATCTCCTACAATGAGCAGTTCTTC.

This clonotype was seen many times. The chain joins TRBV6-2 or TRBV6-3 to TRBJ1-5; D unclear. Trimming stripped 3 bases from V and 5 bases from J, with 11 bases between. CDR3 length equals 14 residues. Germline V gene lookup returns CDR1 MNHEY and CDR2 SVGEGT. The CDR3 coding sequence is TGTGCCAGCAGTTATAGGGAGGGCGATCAGCCCCAGCATTTT. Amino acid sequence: CASSYREGDQPQHF.

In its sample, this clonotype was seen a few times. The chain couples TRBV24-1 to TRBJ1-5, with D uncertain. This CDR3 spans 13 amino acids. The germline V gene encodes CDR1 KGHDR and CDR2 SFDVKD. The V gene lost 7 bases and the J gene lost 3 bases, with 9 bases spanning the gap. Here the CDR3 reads CATSDGDNQPQHF. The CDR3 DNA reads TGTGCCACCAGCGACGGAGACAATCAGCCCCAGCATTTT.

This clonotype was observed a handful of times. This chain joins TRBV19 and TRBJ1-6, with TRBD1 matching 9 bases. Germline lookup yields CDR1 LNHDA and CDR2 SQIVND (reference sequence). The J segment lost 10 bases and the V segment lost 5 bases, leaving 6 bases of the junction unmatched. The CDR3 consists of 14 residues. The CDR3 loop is CASSEWTGESPLHF. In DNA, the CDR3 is TGTGCCAGTAGTGAATGGACAGGGGAATCACCCCTCCACTTT.

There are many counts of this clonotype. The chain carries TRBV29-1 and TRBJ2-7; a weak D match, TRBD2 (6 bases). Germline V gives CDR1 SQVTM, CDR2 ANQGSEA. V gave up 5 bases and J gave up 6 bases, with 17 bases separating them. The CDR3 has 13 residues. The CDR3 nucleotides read TGCAGCGTTTTAGGCGGGGAGATGGGCGAGCAGTACTTC. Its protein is CSVLGGEMGEQYF.

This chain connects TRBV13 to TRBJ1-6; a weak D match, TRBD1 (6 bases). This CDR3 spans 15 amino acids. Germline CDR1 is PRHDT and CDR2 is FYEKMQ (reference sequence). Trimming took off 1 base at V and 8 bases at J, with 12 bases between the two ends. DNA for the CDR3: TGTGCCAGCAGCTTAGATCCAGGGGTCGATTCACCCCTCCACTTT. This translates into CASSLDPGVDSPLHF.